The entry below describes one T cell receptor beta chain. What it recognizes is unknown. The assay was immunoSEQ multiplex PCR, and TCRdb's table has in-frame clones only and misses some. The sample contains some 90,000 clones, roughly four fifths of which appear only once. This CDR3 comprises 17 residues. With V trimmed by 4 bases and J by 6 bases, 10 bases remained unmatched. The germline V gene has CDR1 SGDLS and CDR2 YYNGEE. These data belong to a study of graft-versus-host responses after intestinal transplantation. The sequencing used unstimulated CD4+ T cells sorted from spleen or lymph node cells, collected before intestinal transplant. The sequence derives from a human donor who received an intestinal transplant. V is TRBV9 and J is TRBJ2-1; 13 bases match TRBD2. CDR3 residues: CASSSRGLAGWGNEQFF. The CDR3 DNA is TGTGCCAGCAGCTCGAGGGGACTAGCGGGATGGGGCAATGAGCAGTTCTTC. Using reference TRBV9 and TRBJ2-1 for the parts outside the CDR3, the full variable domain is DSGVTQTPKHLITATGQRVTLRCSPRSGDLSVYWYQQSLDQGLQFLIQYYNGEERAKGNILERFSAQQFPDLHSELNLSSLELGDSALYFCASSSRGLAGWGNEQFFGPGTRLTVL.